A selection of T cell receptor beta chains follows, all from one sample in a study of spatial heterogeneity in lung cancer. TCRdb reanalysed the 5' RACE reads using MiXCR and keeps one entry per CDR3 protein. Of 48,000 or so distinct CDR3 sequences in the sample, approximately 5% were seen once. Sequenced material: PBMCs, taken at surgery. The receptors derive from a male donor with early-stage non-small cell lung cancer. Both conserved end residues are part of each CDR3. The order of the fields is J gene, D gene, V gene, clone size, CDR3 protein, CDR3 DNA. D genes are given only for firm matches. Only some rows state a clone size, as once, few, many or a class for expanded clones.

j_call: TRBJ2-2
d_call: TRBD2
v_call: TRBV7-2
clone_size: many
cdr3_aa: CASSFPGLAGGRPGELFF
cdr3_nt: TGTGCCAGCAGCTTCCCGGGACTAGCGGGAGGGAGGCCCGGGGAGCTGTTTTTT

j_call: TRBJ2-3
d_call: TRBD2
v_call: TRBV11-3
clone_size: -
cdr3_aa: CTSSLVREADTEYF
cdr3_nt: TGTACCAGCAGCTTAGTTCGGGAGGCAGATACGGAGTATTTT

j_call: TRBJ2-1
d_call: -
v_call: TRBV18
clone_size: many
cdr3_aa: CASSLIMETGYEQFF
cdr3_nt: TGTGCCAGCTCCCTAATAATGGAAACAGGATATGAGCAGTTCTTC

j_call: TRBJ2-7
d_call: TRBD2
v_call: TRBV20-1
clone_size: -
cdr3_aa: CSARDRRGGYEQYF
cdr3_nt: TGCAGTGCTAGAGACCGTCGGGGGGGATACGAGCAGTACTTC

j_call: TRBJ1-1
d_call: TRBD1
v_call: TRBV7-7
clone_size: many
cdr3_aa: CASSLRQGDTEAFF
cdr3_nt: TGTGCTAGCAGCCTCCGACAGGGAGACACTGAAGCTTTCTTT

j_call: TRBJ2-1
d_call: TRBD2
v_call: TRBV6-6
clone_size: -
cdr3_aa: CASSRRGGGYNEQFF
cdr3_nt: TGCGCCAGCAGTAGACGCGGGGGAGGGTACAATGAGCAGTTCTTC

j_call: TRBJ2-1
d_call: -
v_call: TRBV4-1
clone_size: many
cdr3_aa: CASSQYGGREIAYNEQFF
cdr3_nt: TGCGCCAGCAGCCAATATGGAGGACGGGAGATAGCCTACAATGAGCAGTTCTTC

j_call: TRBJ1-5
d_call: TRBD1
v_call: TRBV10-3
clone_size: many
cdr3_aa: CAISEGQGLQPQHF
cdr3_nt: TGTGCCATCAGTGAGGGACAGGGTCTTCAGCCCCAGCATTTT

j_call: TRBJ1-1
d_call: TRBD1
v_call: TRBV7-7
clone_size: many
cdr3_aa: CASSRDRGTEAFF
cdr3_nt: TGTGCCAGCAGCCGCGACAGGGGCACTGAAGCTTTCTTT

j_call: TRBJ1-2
d_call: -
v_call: TRBV29-1
clone_size: many
cdr3_aa: CSVPRRGGFYGYTF
cdr3_nt: TGCAGCGTGCCCCGGAGGGGGGGCTTCTATGGCTACACCTTC

j_call: TRBJ1-5
d_call: -
v_call: TRBV4-2
clone_size: many
cdr3_aa: CASSRTDGPQHF
cdr3_nt: TGTGCCAGCAGCAGGACAGACGGGCCCCAGCATTTT

j_call: TRBJ2-1
d_call: -
v_call: TRBV7-2
clone_size: many
cdr3_aa: CASSFRASHEQFF
cdr3_nt: TGTGCCAGCAGCTTTCGGGCCAGCCATGAGCAGTTCTTC

j_call: TRBJ2-1
d_call: -
v_call: TRBV7-3
clone_size: many
cdr3_aa: CASSLNGRSDEQFF
cdr3_nt: TGTGCCAGCAGCTTAAACGGGAGAAGCGATGAGCAGTTCTTC

j_call: TRBJ2-7
d_call: TRBD2
v_call: TRBV30
clone_size: many
cdr3_aa: CAWSRGGLSYEQYF
cdr3_nt: TGTGCCTGGAGTCGGGGGGGACTATCCTACGAGCAGTACTTC

j_call: TRBJ2-3
d_call: TRBD2
v_call: TRBV12-3/TRBV12-4
clone_size: many
cdr3_aa: CASTVQAGGTDTQYF
cdr3_nt: TGTGCCAGCACCGTACAAGCGGGAGGTACAGATACGCAGTATTTT

j_call: TRBJ1-5
d_call: -
v_call: TRBV5-6
clone_size: many
cdr3_aa: CASSPGRSGPQHF
cdr3_nt: TGTGCCAGCAGCCCCGGACGATCCGGGCCCCAGCATTTT

j_call: TRBJ2-5
d_call: -
v_call: TRBV27
clone_size: many
cdr3_aa: CASSSYQETQYF
cdr3_nt: TGTGCCAGCAGTTCGTACCAAGAGACCCAGTACTTC

j_call: TRBJ2-2
d_call: -
v_call: TRBV5-1
clone_size: many
cdr3_aa: CASSFGDTQNTGELFF
cdr3_nt: TGCGCCAGCAGCTTCGGGGACACCCAGAACACCGGGGAGCTGTTTTTT

j_call: TRBJ2-1
d_call: -
v_call: TRBV12-3/TRBV12-4
clone_size: many
cdr3_aa: CASSPFSGNQYNEQFF
cdr3_nt: TGTGCCAGCAGTCCCTTTAGCGGAAATCAATACAATGAGCAGTTCTTC

j_call: TRBJ2-7
d_call: -
v_call: TRBV7-2
clone_size: many
cdr3_aa: CASSGAYYEQYF
cdr3_nt: TGTGCCAGCAGCGGGGCGTACTACGAGCAGTACTTC

j_call: TRBJ2-3
d_call: -
v_call: TRBV7-2
clone_size: many
cdr3_aa: CASSQRVAAYTDTQYF
cdr3_nt: TGTGCCAGCAGCCAGAGGGTAGCGGCCTACACAGATACGCAGTATTTT

j_call: TRBJ2-7
d_call: -
v_call: TRBV11-2
clone_size: many
cdr3_aa: CASSRTGGESEQYF
cdr3_nt: TGTGCCAGCAGCCGGACAGGAGGGGAGTCCGAGCAGTACTTC

j_call: TRBJ2-1
d_call: -
v_call: TRBV29-1
clone_size: many
cdr3_aa: CSVFVLAINEQFF
cdr3_nt: TGCAGCGTTTTCGTTCTAGCGATCAATGAGCAGTTCTTC

j_call: TRBJ2-3
d_call: -
v_call: TRBV5-1
clone_size: many
cdr3_aa: CASKRTGPDTQYF
cdr3_nt: TGCGCCAGCAAAAGGACCGGGCCAGATACGCAGTATTTT

j_call: TRBJ2-7
d_call: -
v_call: TRBV6-2/TRBV6-3
clone_size: many
cdr3_aa: CASSYRYRKGYEQYF
cdr3_nt: TGTGCCAGCAGTTACCGATACAGGAAAGGCTACGAGCAGTACTTC

j_call: TRBJ2-1
d_call: -
v_call: TRBV4-1
clone_size: many
cdr3_aa: CASSQAQRGTYNEQFF
cdr3_nt: TGCGCCAGCAGCCAGGCCCAGCGCGGAACATACAATGAGCAGTTCTTC

j_call: TRBJ1-1
d_call: TRBD1
v_call: TRBV3-1
clone_size: many
cdr3_aa: CASSPGGGTEAFF
cdr3_nt: TGTGCCAGCAGCCCAGGGGGTGGCACTGAAGCTTTCTTT

j_call: TRBJ2-3
d_call: TRBD1
v_call: TRBV4-1
clone_size: many
cdr3_aa: CASSQDPIDRAQVSSQYF
cdr3_nt: TGCGCCAGCAGCCAAGATCCCATTGACAGGGCCCAAGTGAGTTCGCAGTATTTT

j_call: TRBJ2-3
d_call: -
v_call: TRBV29-1
clone_size: many
cdr3_aa: CSVEEGHSPDTQYF
cdr3_nt: TGCAGCGTTGAAGAAGGACACTCTCCAGATACGCAGTATTTT

j_call: TRBJ2-5
d_call: TRBD1
v_call: TRBV10-3
clone_size: many
cdr3_aa: CAMTGTGTETQYF
cdr3_nt: TGTGCCATGACCGGGACAGGGACAGAGACCCAGTACTTC

j_call: TRBJ1-4
d_call: -
v_call: TRBV2
clone_size: many
cdr3_aa: CASSSQAGGTNEKLFF
cdr3_nt: TGTGCCAGCAGTTCCCAAGCGGGGGGGACTAATGAAAAACTGTTTTTT

j_call: TRBJ2-7
d_call: TRBD1
v_call: TRBV6-5
clone_size: few
cdr3_aa: CASSGDRSYEQYF
cdr3_nt: TGTGCCAGCAGTGGGGACAGATCCTACGAGCAGTACTTC

j_call: TRBJ2-1
d_call: TRBD1
v_call: TRBV11-2
clone_size: medium-sized
cdr3_aa: CASSQRGQGNNEQFF
cdr3_nt: TGTGCCAGCAGCCAACGGGGACAGGGGAACAATGAGCAGTTCTTC

j_call: TRBJ2-5
d_call: -
v_call: TRBV5-1
clone_size: many
cdr3_aa: CASRAGETQYF
cdr3_nt: TGCGCCAGCAGGGCAGGGGAGACCCAGTACTTC

j_call: TRBJ1-6
d_call: TRBD1
v_call: TRBV9
clone_size: many
cdr3_aa: CASSTGQGGNSPLHF
cdr3_nt: TGTGCCAGCAGCACCGGACAGGGGGGAAATTCACCCCTCCACTTT

j_call: TRBJ1-6
d_call: -
v_call: TRBV20-1
clone_size: many
cdr3_aa: CSARPHQSSYNSPLHF
cdr3_nt: TGCAGTGCTAGGCCACACCAAAGCTCCTATAATTCACCCCTCCACTTT

j_call: TRBJ1-1
d_call: -
v_call: TRBV20-1
clone_size: many
cdr3_aa: CSAPSPGRTEAFF
cdr3_nt: TGCAGTGCGCCGAGCCCAGGGAGAACTGAAGCTTTCTTT

j_call: TRBJ2-5
d_call: -
v_call: TRBV7-9
clone_size: -
cdr3_aa: CASSQGLGQGETQYF
cdr3_nt: TGTGCCAGCAGCCAAGGTCTTGGGCAGGGTGAGACCCAGTACTTC

j_call: TRBJ1-2
d_call: TRBD1
v_call: TRBV18
clone_size: many
cdr3_aa: CASSPGQDPNYGYTF
cdr3_nt: TGTGCCAGCTCACCTGGACAGGACCCAAACTATGGCTACACCTTC